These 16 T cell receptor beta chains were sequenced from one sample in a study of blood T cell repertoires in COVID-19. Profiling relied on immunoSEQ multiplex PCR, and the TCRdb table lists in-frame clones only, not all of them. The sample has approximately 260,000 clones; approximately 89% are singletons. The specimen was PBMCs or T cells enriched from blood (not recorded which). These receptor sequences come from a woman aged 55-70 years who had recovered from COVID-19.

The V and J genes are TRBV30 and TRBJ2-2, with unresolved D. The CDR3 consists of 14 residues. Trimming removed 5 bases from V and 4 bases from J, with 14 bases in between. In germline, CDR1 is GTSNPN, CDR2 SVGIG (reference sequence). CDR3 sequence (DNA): TGTGCCTGGGCCCCTGGGCCTTTCACCGGGGAGCTGTTTTTT. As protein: CAWAPGPFTGELFF.

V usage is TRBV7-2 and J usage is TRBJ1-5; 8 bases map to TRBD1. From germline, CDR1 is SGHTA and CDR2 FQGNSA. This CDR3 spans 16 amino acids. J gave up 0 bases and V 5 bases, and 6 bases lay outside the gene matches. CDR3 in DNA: TGTGCCAGCAGCCCGCGACAGGGGACTAGCAATCAGCCCCAGCATTTT. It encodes CASSPRQGTSNQPQHF.

CDR3 nucleotide sequence: TGTGCCAGCAGCTTGGGGGGCGGGGGAGCGAATTCACCCCTCCACTTT. Its protein is CASSLGGGGANSPLHF. The gene calls are TRBV7-8 and TRBJ1-6, with a tentative D call TRBD1 (6 bases). The CDR3 contains 16 residues. Germline assignment: CDR1 SGHVS and CDR2 FQNEAQ. The V and J ends lost 3 bases and 7 bases respectively, with 16 bases between them.

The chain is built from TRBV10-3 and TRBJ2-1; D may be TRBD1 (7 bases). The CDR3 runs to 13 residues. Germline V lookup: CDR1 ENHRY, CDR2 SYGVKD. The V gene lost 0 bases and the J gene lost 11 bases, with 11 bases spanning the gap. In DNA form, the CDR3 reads TGTGCCATCAGTGAGTCCGGGGGACAGCAGCAGTTCTTC. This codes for CAISESGGQQQFF.

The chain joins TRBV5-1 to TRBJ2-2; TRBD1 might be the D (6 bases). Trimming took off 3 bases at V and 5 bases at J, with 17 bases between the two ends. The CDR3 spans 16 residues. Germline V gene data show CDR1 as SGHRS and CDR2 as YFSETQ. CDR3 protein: CASSWDVGAWTGELFF. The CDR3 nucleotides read TGCGCCAGCAGCTGGGATGTGGGGGCCTGGACCGGGGAGCTGTTTTTT.

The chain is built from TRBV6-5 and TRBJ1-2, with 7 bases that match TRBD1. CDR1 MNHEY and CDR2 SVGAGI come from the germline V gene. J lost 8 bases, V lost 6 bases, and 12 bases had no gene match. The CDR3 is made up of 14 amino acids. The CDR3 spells CASSLGTHRGGYTF. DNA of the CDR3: TGTGCCAGCAGCCTCGGGACACACAGGGGAGGCTACACCTTC.

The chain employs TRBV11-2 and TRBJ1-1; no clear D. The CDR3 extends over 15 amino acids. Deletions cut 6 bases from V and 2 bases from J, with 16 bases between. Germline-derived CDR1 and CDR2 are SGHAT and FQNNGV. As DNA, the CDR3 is TGTGCCAGCAGACGAGGGTTGGGGATTAACACTGAAGCTTTCTTT. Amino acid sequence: CASRRGLGINTEAFF.

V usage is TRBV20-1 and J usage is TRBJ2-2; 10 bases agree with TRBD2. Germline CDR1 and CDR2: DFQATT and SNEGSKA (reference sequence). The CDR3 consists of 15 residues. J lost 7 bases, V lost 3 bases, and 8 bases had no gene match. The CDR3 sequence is CSASRSGRASGELFF. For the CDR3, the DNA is TGCAGTGCTAGTAGGAGCGGGAGGGCCAGCGGGGAGCTGTTTTTT.

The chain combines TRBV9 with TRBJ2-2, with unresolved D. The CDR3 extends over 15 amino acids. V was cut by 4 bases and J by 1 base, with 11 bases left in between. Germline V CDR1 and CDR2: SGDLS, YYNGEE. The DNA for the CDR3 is TGTGCCAGCAGCTCTAGTTGGGTGAACACCGGGGAGCTGTTTTTT. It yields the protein CASSSSWVNTGELFF.

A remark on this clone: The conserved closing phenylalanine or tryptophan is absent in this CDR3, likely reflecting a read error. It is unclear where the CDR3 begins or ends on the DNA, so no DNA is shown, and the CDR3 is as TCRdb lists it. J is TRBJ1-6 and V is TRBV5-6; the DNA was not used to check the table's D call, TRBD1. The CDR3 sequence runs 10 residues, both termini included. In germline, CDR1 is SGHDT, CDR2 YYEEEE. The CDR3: CASSRGQGRS.

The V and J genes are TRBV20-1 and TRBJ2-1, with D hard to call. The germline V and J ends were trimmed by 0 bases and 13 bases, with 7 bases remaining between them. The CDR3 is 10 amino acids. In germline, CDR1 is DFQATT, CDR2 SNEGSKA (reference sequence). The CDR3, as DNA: TGCAGTGCTAGAGACTATCGACAGTTCTTC. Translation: CSARDYRQFF.

The CDR3 reads CASSVEGQGFGYTF. The CDR3, as DNA: TGTGCCAGCAGCGTAGAGGGACAGGGGTTTGGCTACACCTTC. J is TRBJ1-2 and V is TRBV9; 10 nucleotides agree with TRBD1. Germline trimming cut 0 bases from V and 7 bases from J; bases unmatched to any gene: 3. Germline CDR1 and CDR2: SGDLS and YYNGEE. This CDR3 has 14 amino acids.

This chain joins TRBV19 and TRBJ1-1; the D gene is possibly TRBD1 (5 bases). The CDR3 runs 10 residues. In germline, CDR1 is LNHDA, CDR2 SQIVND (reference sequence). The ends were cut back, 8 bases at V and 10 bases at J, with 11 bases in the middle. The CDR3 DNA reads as TGTGCCAGTCCGGTAAGGGGAGCTTTCTTT. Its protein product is CASPVRGAFF.

The CDR3 sequence is CSVQSSNQPQHF. The CDR3 coding sequence is TGCAGCGTTCAGTCTAGCAATCAGCCCCAGCATTTT. The chain links TRBV29-1 to TRBJ1-5, with D unresolved. V lost 5 bases and J 0 bases, leaving 5 bases between the germline ends. This CDR3 contains 12 residues. Germline V gene sequence: CDR1 SQVTM, CDR2 ANQGSEA. The complete variable domain, with remaining parts taken from reference TRBV29-1 and TRBJ1-5, reads SAVISQKPSRDICQRGTSLTIQCQVDSQVTMMFWYRQQPGQSLTLIATANQGSEATYESGFVIDKFPISRPNLTFSTLTVSNMSPEDSSIYLCSVQSSNQPQHFGDGTRLSIL.

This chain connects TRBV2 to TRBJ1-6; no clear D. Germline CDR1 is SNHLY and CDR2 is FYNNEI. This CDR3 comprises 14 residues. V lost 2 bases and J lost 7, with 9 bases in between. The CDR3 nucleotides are TGTGCCAGCAGTGAACACAGACTAAATTCACCCCTCCACTTT. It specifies CASSEHRLNSPLHF.

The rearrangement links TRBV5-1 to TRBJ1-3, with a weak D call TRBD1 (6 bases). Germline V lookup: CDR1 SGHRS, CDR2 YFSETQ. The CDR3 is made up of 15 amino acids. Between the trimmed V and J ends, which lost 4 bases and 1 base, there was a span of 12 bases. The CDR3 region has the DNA TGCGCCAGCAGCGGCGTTACAGGGTCTGGAAACACCATATATTTT. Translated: CASSGVTGSGNTIYF.